This passage covers 9 T cell receptor beta chains from one sample sequenced in a study of blood T cell repertoires in COVID-19. Data came from immunoSEQ multiplex PCR; TCRdb stores just in-frame clones and leaves some out. The table shows about 300,000 clones, with 89% occurring only once. Material: PBMCs or T cells enriched from blood (not recorded which). These receptors were collected from a woman in her forties who had recovered from COVID-19.

Written as DNA, the CDR3 is TGTGCCAGCAGCGCCGGGACTAGAGGATCGAATGAGCAGTTCTTC. Translation gives CASSAGTRGSNEQFF. This chain links TRBV13 with TRBJ2-1, with 8 bases identical to TRBD2. After removal of 5 bases from V and 7 bases from J, the junction contained 10 bases not matched to a gene. This CDR3 is 15 amino acids long. Germline loops: CDR1 PRHDT, CDR2 FYEKMQ (reference sequence). The entire variable domain, with the rest obtained from reference TRBV13 and TRBJ2-1, is as follows: AAGVIQSPRHLIKEKRETATLKCYPIPRHDTVYWYQQGPGQDPQFLISFYEKMQSDKGSIPDRFSAQQFSDYHSELNMSSLELGDSALYFCASSAGTRGSNEQFFGPGTRLTVL.

The rearrangement uses TRBV29-1 and TRBJ2-5; 8 bases match TRBD1. This CDR3 is 14 amino acids long. Looked up from germline, CDR1 is SQVTM and CDR2 is ANQGSEA. J lost 4 bases, V lost 5 bases, and 9 bases had no gene match. In nucleotides, the CDR3 is TGCAGCGTTCCCGGGACAGGTAGTGGAGAGACCCAGTACTTC. Residues: CSVPGTGSGETQYF.

The rearrangement joins TRBV30 to TRBJ2-3; D might be TRBD2 (7 bases). The CDR3 spans 17 residues. Germline V gene sequence: CDR1 GTSNPN, CDR2 SVGIG (reference sequence). V gave up 0 bases and J gave up 0 bases, with 16 bases separating them. This chain's CDR3 is CAWSVRWGGTSTDTQYF. CDR3 DNA: TGTGCCTGGAGTGTACGTTGGGGGGGGACAAGCACAGATACGCAGTATTTT.

J is TRBJ1-1 and V is TRBV7-9, with 10 bases fitting TRBD1. V dropped 6 bases and J dropped 6; count of bases not matched to a gene: 16. The CDR3 is made up of 17 amino acids. Germline assignment: CDR1 SEHNR and CDR2 FQNEAQ (reference sequence). Written as DNA, the CDR3 is TGTGCCAGCAGTTCTATGGACAGGGGGAGTAGTCGGGCTGAAGCTTTCTTT. The encoded protein is CASSSMDRGSSRAEAFF.

The chain couples TRBV5-5 to TRBJ1-2; the match to TRBD1 covers 9 bases. Germline values: CDR1 SGHKS, CDR2 YYEKEE (reference sequence). Losses at the gene ends were 5 bases for V and 4 bases for J; bases not matched to a gene: 9. CDR3 length: 15 amino acids. CDR3 residues: CASSYTGGSVYGYTF. CDR3 sequence (DNA): TGTGCCAGCAGTTATACAGGGGGCTCCGTCTATGGCTACACCTTC.

This CDR3 reads CASSPAEIRGAEAFF. The CDR3 DNA follows: TGTGCCAGCAGCCCAGCTGAAATCCGGGGGGCTGAAGCTTTCTTT. The V call is TRBV3-1 (or the pseudogene TRBV3-2), the J call TRBJ1-1; TRBD1 might be the D (5 bases). The CDR3 is 15 amino acids. Trimming removed 4 bases at V and 6 bases at J, with 18 bases between. The germline V gene has CDR1 LGHDT and CDR2 YNNKEL (reference sequence).

This chain links TRBV29-1 with TRBJ1-4; no clear D. V was trimmed by 6 bases and J by 5 bases, leaving 13 bases between them. CDR3 length equals 13 residues. Germline CDR1 SQVTM, CDR2 ANQGSEA. CDR3 sequence: CSVDLGGNEKLFF. Written as DNA, the CDR3 is TGCAGCGTAGACCTGGGAGGAAATGAAAAACTGTTTTTT.

The rearrangement joins TRBV5-1 to TRBJ2-1, with 8 bases fitting TRBD1. After removal of 1 base from V and 4 bases from J, the junction contained 4 bases not matched to a gene. The CDR3 is 15 amino acids. Germline-derived CDR1 and CDR2 are SGHRS and YFSETQ. Here the CDR3 DNA reads TGCGCCAGCAGCTTGACGGGACAGGAGTACAATGAGCAGTTCTTC. It codes for CASSLTGQEYNEQFF.

CDR3 loop: CASKSLAGADTQYF. The CDR3 DNA reads as TGTGCCAGCAAATCTCTAGCGGGTGCAGATACGCAGTATTTT. This chain joins TRBV6-4 and TRBJ2-3; 8 bases agree with TRBD2. The germline V gene encodes CDR1 MRHNA and CDR2 SNTAGT. This CDR3 spans 14 amino acids. The ends lost 7 bases at V and 4 bases at J; junction bases unmatched: 7.